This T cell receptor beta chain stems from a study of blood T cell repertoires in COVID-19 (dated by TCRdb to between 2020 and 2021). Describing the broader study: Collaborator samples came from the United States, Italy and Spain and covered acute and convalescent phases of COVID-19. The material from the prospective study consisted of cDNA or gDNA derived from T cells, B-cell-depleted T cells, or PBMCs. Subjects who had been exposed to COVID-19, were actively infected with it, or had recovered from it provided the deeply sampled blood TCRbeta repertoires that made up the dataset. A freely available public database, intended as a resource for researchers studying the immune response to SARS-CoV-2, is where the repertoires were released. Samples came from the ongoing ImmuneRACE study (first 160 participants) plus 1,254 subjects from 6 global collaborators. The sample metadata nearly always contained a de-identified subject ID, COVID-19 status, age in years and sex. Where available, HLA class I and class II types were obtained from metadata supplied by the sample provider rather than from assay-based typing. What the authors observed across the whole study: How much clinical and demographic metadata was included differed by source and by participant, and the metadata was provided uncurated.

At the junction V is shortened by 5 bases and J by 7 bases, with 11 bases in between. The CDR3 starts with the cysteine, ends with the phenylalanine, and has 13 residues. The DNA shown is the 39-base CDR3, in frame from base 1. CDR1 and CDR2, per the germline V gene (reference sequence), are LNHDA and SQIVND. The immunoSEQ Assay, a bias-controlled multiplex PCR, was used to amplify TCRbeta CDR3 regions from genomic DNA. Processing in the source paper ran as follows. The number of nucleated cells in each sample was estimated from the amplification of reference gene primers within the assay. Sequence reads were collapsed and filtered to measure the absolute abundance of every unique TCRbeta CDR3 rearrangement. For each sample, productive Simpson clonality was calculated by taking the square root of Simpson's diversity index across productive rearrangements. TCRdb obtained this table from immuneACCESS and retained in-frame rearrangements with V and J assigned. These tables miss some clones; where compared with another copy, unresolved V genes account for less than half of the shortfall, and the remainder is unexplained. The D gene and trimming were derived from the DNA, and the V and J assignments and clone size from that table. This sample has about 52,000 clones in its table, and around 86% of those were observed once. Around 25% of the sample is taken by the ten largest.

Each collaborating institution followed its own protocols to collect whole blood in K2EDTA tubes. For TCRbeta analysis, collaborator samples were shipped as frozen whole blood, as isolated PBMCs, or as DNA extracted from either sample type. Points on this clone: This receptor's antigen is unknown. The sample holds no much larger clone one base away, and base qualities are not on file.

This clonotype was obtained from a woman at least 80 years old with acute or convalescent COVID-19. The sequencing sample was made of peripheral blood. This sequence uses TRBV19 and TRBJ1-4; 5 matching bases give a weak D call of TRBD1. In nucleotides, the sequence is TGTGCCAGTAGTGAAAACGGGGGTGAAAAACTGTTTTTT. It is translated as CASSENGGEKLFF.